Below, 32 T cell receptor beta chains from the same sample are listed, as sequenced in a study of blood T cells in healthy people across ages. A second roughly 7 to 12 cycle PCR used barcoded and J-beta primers. MiXCR, run by TCRdb on the 5' RACE reads, gives a single entry per CDR3 protein. The table records about 730,000 distinct CDR3 sequences, roughly two fifths of them present only once. Sequenced: blood. The receptors stem from a woman aged 55-69 years in good health.

This clonotype came up a few times. The V gene is TRBV2, the J gene TRBJ2-3, with TRBD2 identical over 10 bases. Germline V gives CDR1 SNHLY, CDR2 FYNNEI. V lost 1 base to trimming and J lost 4 bases; unmatched junction nucleotides: 2. The CDR3 loop spans 15 amino acids. Here the CDR3 DNA reads TGTGCCAGCAGTGAAGAGAGCGGGGGGGCAGATACGCAGTATTTT. Translated, it gives CASSEESGGADTQYF. Full variable domain (remainder filled in from reference TRBV2 and TRBJ2-3): EPEVTQTPSHQVTQMGQEVILRCVPISNHLYFYWYRQILGQKVEFLVSFYNNEISEKSEIFDDQFSVERPDGSNFTLKIRSTKLEDSAMYFCASSEESGGADTQYFGPGTRLTVL.

This clonotype was found a few times. This chain links TRBV6-5 with TRBJ2-2, with a weak D call TRBD1 (5 bases). CDR1 MNHEY and CDR2 SVGAGI come from the germline V gene. Trimming took off 3 bases at V and 7 bases at J, with 12 bases between the two ends. The CDR3 covers 14 residues. The CDR3: CASSYPNQGGELFF. The CDR3 DNA sequence: TGTGCCAGCAGTTATCCCAATCAGGGCGGGGAGCTGTTTTTT.

DNA for the CDR3: TGTGCCAGCAGTTACTCATGGACTAGCGGGAGGGCGGGCTACGAGCAGTACTTC. This sequence encodes CASSYSWTSGRAGYEQYF. This chain joins TRBV6-5 and TRBJ2-5; 15 positions match TRBD2. TRBJ2-7 explains the end of the DNA better; the J call may be wrong. Germline V gene lookup returns CDR1 MNHEY and CDR2 SVGAGI. The CDR3 is 18 amino acids.

In regard to this clonotype: This may stem from a read error, because a much larger clone lies one nucleotide away. The chain links TRBV24-1 to TRBJ2-1, with no clear D. The length of the CDR3 is 11 residues. Germline V gene lookup returns CDR1 KGHDR and CDR2 SFDVKD. The V end lost 5 bases, the J end lost 8 bases, and 6 bases lay between the germline ends. This chain's CDR3 is CATSVTYEQFF. DNA for the CDR3: TGTGCCACCAGTGTGACGTATGAGCAGTTCTTC.

The chain carries TRBV28 and TRBJ2-3; 8 positions agree with TRBD2. The germline V gene has CDR1 MDHEN and CDR2 SYDVKM. The CDR3 runs to 14 residues. V lost 7 bases, J lost 0 bases, and 3 bases stayed unmatched. The CDR3 protein is CASISGTSTDTQYF. DNA for the CDR3: TGTGCCAGCATTAGCGGGACGAGCACAGATACGCAGTATTTT.

This clonotype was counted only a few times. The chain links TRBV13 to TRBJ1-2; D is possibly TRBD1 (6 bases). V gave up 4 bases and J gave up 3 bases, with 12 bases separating them. CDR1 is PRHDT, CDR2 FYEKMQ, per germline (reference sequence). CDR3 length: 14 residues. The CDR3 loop is CASSSGHPDYGYTF. The DNA for the CDR3 is TGTGCCAGCAGCTCGGGACACCCGGACTATGGCTACACCTTC.

The V gene is TRBV4-2, the J gene TRBJ2-1, with 7 bases identical to TRBD2. Germline CDR1 LGHNA, CDR2 YNFKEQ. This CDR3 has 15 residues. With V trimmed by 2 bases and J by 4 bases, 5 bases remained unmatched. CDR3 loop: CASSQSRTSYNEQFF. The DNA of the CDR3 is TGTGCCAGCAGCCAATCTCGGACTAGTTACAATGAGCAGTTCTTC.

V and J are TRBV3-1 and TRBJ2-1; no definite D call. This CDR3 is 14 amino acids long. Trimming left V 3 bases short and J 6 bases short, with 12 bases between. Germline CDR1 LGHDT, CDR2 YNNKEL (reference sequence). The chain's CDR3 is CASSQPGFFNEQFF. The CDR3 nucleotides read TGTGCCAGCAGCCAGCCGGGTTTTTTCAATGAGCAGTTCTTC.

Ten or more counts support this clonotype. The chain couples TRBV30 to TRBJ2-1; D gene unclear. There are 11 residues in the CDR3. CDR1 GTSNPN and CDR2 SVGIG come from the germline V gene (reference sequence). The germline V and J ends were trimmed by 3 bases and 2 bases, with 2 bases remaining between them. The DNA for the CDR3 is TGTGCCTGGAGCGCCTACAATGAGCAGTTCTTC. This gives the protein CAWSAYNEQFF.

A few counts support this clonotype. The V and J genes are TRBV29-1 and TRBJ2-5; D unresolved. The CDR3 length is 13 residues. The germline CDR1 and CDR2 sequences are SQVTM and ANQGSEA. Trimming removed 3 bases at V and 6 bases at J, with 14 bases between. CDR3 amino acids: CSVESLEKQTQYF. CDR3 sequence (DNA): TGCAGCGTTGAGAGTCTAGAGAAGCAGACCCAGTACTTC.

In this sample, this clonotype turned up once. The V gene is TRBV7-3, the J gene TRBJ1-1; no reliable D call. CDR1 and CDR2 from the germline V gene are SGHTA and FQGTGA. The CDR3 totals 14 residues. The V and J ends lost 5 bases and 5 bases respectively, with 15 bases between them. As DNA, the CDR3 is TGTGCCAGCAGCGTATCGTGGGCTGGGACTGAAGCTTTCTTT. Residues: CASSVSWAGTEAFF.

The chain combines TRBV4-3 with TRBJ2-5, with a weak D call TRBD1 (6 bases). Trimming removed 1 base from V and 11 bases from J, with 20 bases in between. Per germline, CDR1 LGHNA and CDR2 YSLEER. This CDR3 contains 15 residues. CDR3 in amino acids: CASSQGLLQGGEQYF. DNA for the CDR3: TGCGCCAGCAGCCAAGGGTTGTTACAGGGCGGTGAGCAGTACTTC.

V usage is TRBV6-2 or TRBV6-3 and J usage is TRBJ1-2, with TRBD1 matching 8 bases. Unmatched junction bases numbered 7, after V lost 5 bases and J lost 8 bases. This CDR3 has 13 residues. The germline gives CDR1 MNHEY, CDR2 SVGEGT. The CDR3 is CASSAAGGYGYTF. CDR3 nucleotides: TGTGCCAGCAGTGCCGCAGGGGGCTACGGCTACACCTTC.

The rearrangement joins TRBV6-4 to TRBJ2-6; maybe TRBD1 (5 bases). The CDR3 extends over 16 amino acids. CDR1 and CDR2 (germline): MRHNA, SNTAGT. Trimming took 5 bases from V and 0 from J, leaving 11 bases between them. CDR3: CASSKDSISGANVLTF. The CDR3 DNA reads as TGTGCCAGCAGTAAAGACAGTATCTCTGGGGCCAACGTCCTGACTTTC.

The rearrangement links TRBV10-3 to TRBJ1-6; 7 nucleotides align to TRBD1. V lost 3 bases and J lost 7; bases outside the gene matches: 3. Germline V gives CDR1 ENHRY, CDR2 SYGVKD. CDR3 length: 14 residues. Here the CDR3 reads CAISEEGGNSPLHF. As DNA, the CDR3 is TGTGCCATCAGTGAAGAAGGGGGCAATTCACCCCTCCACTTT.

This clonotype appeared a few times. The chain uses TRBV29-1 and TRBJ2-5; 8 bases line up with TRBD1. After removal of 2 bases from V and 7 bases from J, the junction contained 9 bases not matched to a gene. In germline, CDR1 is SQVTM, CDR2 ANQGSEA. The CDR3 runs 14 residues. The CDR3 coding sequence is TGCAGCGTTGAATTGGGGCAGGGGGCATGGACCCAGTACTTC. This encodes CSVELGQGAWTQYF.

This clonotype was found once. The chain employs TRBV9 and TRBJ1-3; D unresolved. Germline V gene sequence: CDR1 SGDLS, CDR2 YYNGEE. V was trimmed by 0 bases and J by 4 bases, leaving 11 bases between them. The CDR3 has 15 residues. The CDR3 protein is CASSVDGNSGNTIYF. The CDR3 DNA is TGTGCCAGCAGCGTAGATGGGAATTCAGGAAACACCATATATTTT.

This clonotype was seen ten or more times. The genes are TRBV5-1 and TRBJ2-3; D is unclear. The ends were cut back, 4 bases at V and 1 base at J, with 7 bases in the middle. Germline assignment: CDR1 SGHRS and CDR2 YFSETQ. The CDR3 runs to 13 residues. CDR3 DNA sequence: TGCGCCAGCAGCCCGGACCGCACAGATACGCAGTATTTT. It codes for CASSPDRTDTQYF.

The CDR3, as DNA: TGCAGTGCCCCCCTCGTGGTAATGGGCACTGAAGCTTTCTTT. It encodes CSAPLVVMGTEAFF. The V gene is TRBV20-1, the J gene TRBJ1-1, with D unresolved. V dropped 6 bases and J dropped 4 bases, with 18 bases sitting between them. Germline loops: CDR1 DFQATT, CDR2 SNEGSKA (reference sequence). The CDR3 is made up of 14 amino acids.

The DNA of the CDR3 is TGCGCCAGCAGCCAAGAGACATCCAGCTCCTACAATGAGCAGTACTTC. Residues: CASSQETSSSYNEQYF. The rearrangement links TRBV4-1 to TRBJ2-1; D not resolved. The J call may be faulty, since TRBJ2-7 better matches the DNA end. Germline CDR1 is MGHRA and CDR2 is YSYEKL. The CDR3 covers 16 residues.

Many counts were recorded for this clonotype. The V gene is TRBV7-3, the J gene TRBJ2-1; no clear D gene. V was trimmed by 0 bases and J by 8 bases, leaving 8 bases between them. Germline CDR1 and CDR2: SGHTA and FQGTGA. The CDR3 has 13 amino acids. CDR3 sequence (DNA): TGTGCCAGCAGCTTAACAGCAGACTATGAGCAGTTCTTC. Encoded protein: CASSLTADYEQFF.

The CDR3 reads CASSQGLAAPYEQYF. As DNA, the CDR3 is TGTGCCAGCAGCCAGGGGCTAGCGGCCCCCTACGAGCAGTACTTC. The chain combines TRBV9 with TRBJ2-7; D is perhaps TRBD2 (7 bases). The V and J ends lost 4 bases and 2 bases respectively, with 16 bases between them. Germline-derived CDR1 and CDR2 are SGDLS and YYNGEE. The CDR3 loop spans 15 amino acids.

The V call is TRBV20-1, the J call TRBJ2-3; 8 bases map to TRBD2. Germline V gene lookup returns CDR1 DFQATT and CDR2 SNEGSKA (reference sequence). The CDR3 loop spans 12 amino acids. The CDR3 protein is CSAKAGADTQYF. The CDR3 DNA is TGCAGCGCCAAAGCGGGGGCAGATACGCAGTATTTT.

There are a few counts of this clonotype. The gene calls are TRBV13 and TRBJ2-7, with 11 bases aligning to TRBD2. CDR1 and CDR2 (germline): PRHDT, FYEKMQ (reference sequence). The CDR3 has 15 amino acids. Unmatched junction bases numbered 5, after V lost 5 bases and J lost 2 bases. The CDR3 DNA is TGTGCCAGCAGCACTAGCGGGGGTTCCGCCTACGAGCAGTACTTC. It translates to CASSTSGGSAYEQYF.

V gene TRBV20-1 combines with J gene TRBJ2-4; 13 bases line up with TRBD2. The end of the DNA is better explained by TRBJ2-7, so the J call may be wrong. Per germline, CDR1 DFQATT and CDR2 SNEGSKA (reference sequence). The CDR3 is made up of 14 amino acids. The CDR3 DNA sequence: TGCAGTGCTAGAAAGACTAGCGGGGGGAACGAGCAGTACTTC. This codes for CSARKTSGGNEQYF.

This clonotype was observed many times. The J gene is TRBJ2-1, the V gene TRBV20-1, with 11 bases that match TRBD2. This CDR3 region has 15 residues. Germline values: CDR1 DFQATT, CDR2 SNEGSKA (reference sequence). V lost 6 bases and J lost 3; bases outside the gene matches: 7. CDR3 nucleotide sequence: TGCAGTGCCCCACTAGCGGGAGATCTCTACAATGAGCAGTTCTTC. It yields the protein CSAPLAGDLYNEQFF.

The chain has TRBV29-1 and TRBJ2-7; perhaps TRBD1 as D (6 bases). The CDR3 is 13 residues long. Trimming took off 3 bases at V and 5 bases at J, with 14 bases between the two ends. CDR1 is SQVTM, CDR2 ANQGSEA, per germline. CDR3: CSVDVDRMDEQYF. As DNA, the CDR3 is TGCAGCGTTGACGTCGACAGGATGGACGAGCAGTACTTC.

This clonotype was seen only a few times. The chain employs TRBV20-1 and TRBJ1-1, with D hard to call. Trimming left V 5 bases short and J 2 bases short, with 15 bases between. The germline gives CDR1 DFQATT, CDR2 SNEGSKA (reference sequence). CDR3 length: 14 amino acids. The DNA for the CDR3 is TGCAGTGCTCCCCGTGGAGGGCCAAACACTGAAGCTTTCTTT. This sequence encodes CSAPRGGPNTEAFF.

CDR3 in DNA: TGTGCCAGCAGCCCTACCGGGACAGCTAACTATGGCTACACCTTC. This encodes CASSPTGTANYGYTF. This sequence joins TRBV7-2 and TRBJ1-2; 7 bases are a match to TRBD1. Germline-derived CDR1 and CDR2 are SGHTA and FQGNSA. Trimming removed 5 bases from V and 0 bases from J; junction bases left unmatched: 6. This CDR3 spans 15 amino acids.

Only a few counts were recorded for this clonotype. The genes are TRBV4-3 and TRBJ2-5; a possible D gene is TRBD1 (6 bases). The V end was cut by 3 bases, the J end by 11 bases, with 16 bases between. The CDR3 sequence is 13 residues long. The germline CDR1 and CDR2 sequences are LGHNA and YSLEER. This CDR3 reads CASSQPQGCEQYF. The CDR3 DNA follows: TGCGCCAGCAGCCAGCCCCAGGGGTGTGAGCAGTACTTC.

The table lists this clonotype with a few counts. The chain couples TRBV28 to TRBJ1-1; 11 nucleotides match TRBD1. V trimming: 8 bases; J trimming: 0 bases; junction bases outside the gene matches: 8. This CDR3 has 16 amino acids. Germline lookup yields CDR1 MDHEN and CDR2 SYDVKM. DNA of the CDR3: TGTGCCAGCGTTTGGGGGACAGGGGGACTGAACACTGAAGCTTTCTTT. Amino acids: CASVWGTGGLNTEAFF.

Many counts were recorded for this clonotype. The chain employs TRBV7-6 and TRBJ2-6; possibly TRBD1 for D (6 bases). The CDR3 length is 15 residues. Germline V gives CDR1 SGHVS, CDR2 FNYEAQ. Trimming took 11 bases from V and 0 from J, leaving 14 bases between them. The CDR3 region is CAVGDIYSGANVLTF. CDR3 bases: TGTGCCGTTGGGGACATTTACTCTGGGGCCAACGTCCTGACTTTC.